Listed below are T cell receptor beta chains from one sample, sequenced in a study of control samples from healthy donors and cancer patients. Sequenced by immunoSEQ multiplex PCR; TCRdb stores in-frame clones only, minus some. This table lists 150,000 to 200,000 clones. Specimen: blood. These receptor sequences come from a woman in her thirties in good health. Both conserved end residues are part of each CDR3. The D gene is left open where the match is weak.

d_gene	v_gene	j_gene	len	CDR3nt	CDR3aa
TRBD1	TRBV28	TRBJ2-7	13	TGTGCCACCCACAGGGGGGCCTCCTACGAGCAGTACTTC	CATHRGASYEQYF
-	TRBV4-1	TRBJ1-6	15	TGCGCCAGCAGCCACCTAGGGGATCTCAATTCACCCCTCCACTTT	CASSHLGDLNSPLHF
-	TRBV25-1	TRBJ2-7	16	TGTGCCAGCAGTGAATATCGCCCCGGGGCAGCCTACGAGCAGTACTTC	CASSEYRPGAAYEQYF
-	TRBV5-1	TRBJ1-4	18	TGCGCCAGCAGCTTGGAAGAGTCGTCTTTGGGTTTCAATGAAAAACTGTTTTTT	CASSLEESSLGFNEKLFF
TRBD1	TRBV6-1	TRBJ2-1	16	TGTGCCAGCAGTGACCGGGACAGGGGCCCCTACAATGAGCAGTTCTTC	CASSDRDRGPYNEQFF
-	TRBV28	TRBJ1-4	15	TGTGCCAGCAGTACCGGACCCCGGGGGAGTGAAAAACTGTTTTTT	CASSTGPRGSEKLFF
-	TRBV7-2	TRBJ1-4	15	TGTGCCAGCAGCTTAGTCGGAGGGGGGAGTGAAAAACTGTTTTTT	CASSLVGGGSEKLFF
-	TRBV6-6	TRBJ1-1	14	TGTGCCAGCAGTCTAAGGGAATTGGGCACTGAAGCTTTCTTT	CASSLRELGTEAFF
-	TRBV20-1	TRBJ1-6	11	TGCAGTGTCAGAGCCGGTTCACCCCTCCACTTT	CSVRAGSPLHF
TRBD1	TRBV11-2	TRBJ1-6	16	TGTGCCAGCAGCTCCAGGATGACAGGGGACGATTCACCCCTCCACTTT	CASSSRMTGDDSPLHF
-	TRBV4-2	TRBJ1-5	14	TGTGCCAGCAGCCAAGATCTTGGGGTTCAGCCCCAGCATTTT	CASSQDLGVQPQHF
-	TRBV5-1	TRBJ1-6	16	TGCGCCAGCAGCTTGGTAGGGGGAGATTATAATTCACCCCTCCACTTT	CASSLVGGDYNSPLHF
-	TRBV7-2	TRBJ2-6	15	TGTGCCAGCAGCTTAGAGGGGAGGGGGGCCAACGTCCTGACTTTC	CASSLEGRGANVLTF
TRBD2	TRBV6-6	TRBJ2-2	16	TGTGCCAGCAGTTACTCGATCCGCGGGGGGACCGGGGAGCTGTTTTTT	CASSYSIRGGTGELFF
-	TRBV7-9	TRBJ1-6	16	TGTGCCAGCAGCGTCGGGATTCGGGTGCCTTCTTCACCCCTCCACTTT	CASSVGIRVPSSPLHF
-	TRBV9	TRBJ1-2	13	TGTGCCAGCAGCGTGGGGTCCAACTATGGCTACACCTTC	CASSVGSNYGYTF
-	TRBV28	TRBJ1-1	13	TGTGCCAGCATTGGGGGCGCATACACTGAAGCTTTCTTT	CASIGGAYTEAFF
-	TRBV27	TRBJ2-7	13	TGTGCCAGCAGTTTATCGTTGGCGTCGGAGCCGTACTTC	CASSLSLASEPYF
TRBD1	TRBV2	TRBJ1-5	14	TGTGCCAGCAACAGGGGTGGGAGCAATCAGCCCCAGCATTTT	CASNRGGSNQPQHF
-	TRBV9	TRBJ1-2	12	TGTGCCAGCAGCGGACGGGACTATGGCTACACCTTC	CASSGRDYGYTF
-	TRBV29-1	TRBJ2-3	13	TGCAGCGTTGTTCGGGGATTCACAGATACGCAGTATTTT	CSVVRGFTDTQYF
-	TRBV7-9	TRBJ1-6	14	TGTGCCAGCACTCTTCTCATGGGGAATTCACCCCTCCACTTT	CASTLLMGNSPLHF
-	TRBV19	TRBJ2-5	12	TGTGCCAGTAGCCGGCCGGGGGAGACCCAGTACTTC	CASSRPGETQYF
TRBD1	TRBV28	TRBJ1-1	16	TGTGCCAGCAGTCTCCGGGGGACAGGCCTGAACACTGAAGCTTTCTTT	CASSLRGTGLNTEAFF
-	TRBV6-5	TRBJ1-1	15	TGTGCCAGCTCTAGGGACCAACAGGCGGGCACTGAAGCTTTCTTT	CASSRDQQAGTEAFF
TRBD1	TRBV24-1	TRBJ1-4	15	TGTGCCACCAGTGATTTTGCAGGGGGCCAAGAAAAACTGTTTTTT	CATSDFAGGQEKLFF